Following are 10 T cell receptor beta chains from one sample sequenced in a study of Graves' ophthalmopathy and Graves' hyperthyroidism. Amplification of TCR beta CDR3 regions used RNA transcripts. Amplification began with first-round RT-PCR using HTBI primers, then second-round multiplex PCR was performed. One entry per CDR3 protein results from TCRdb running MiXCR on the multiplex PCR reads. The sample holds over a million distinct CDR3 sequences, less than 45% seen once. Sequenced material: peripheral blood or thyroid tissue (not recorded which). The receptors originated from an adult man with Graves' hyperthyroidism.

In this sample, this clonotype turned up many times. V usage is TRBV15 and J usage is TRBJ2-2; the D is unclear. The germline V gene encodes CDR1 LNHNV and CDR2 YYDKDF (reference sequence). The CDR3 is 13 amino acids. Between the trimmed V and J ends, which lost 5 bases and 6 bases, there was a span of 10 bases. The CDR3 sequence: CATSPKTAGELFF. The CDR3 DNA reads as TGTGCCACCAGCCCGAAGACGGCCGGGGAGCTGTTTTTT. Filled out from reference TRBV15 and TRBJ2-2, the complete variable domain reads DAMVIQNPRYQVTQFGKPVTLSCSQTLNHNVMYWYQQKSSQAPKLLFHYYDKDFNNEADTPDNFQSRRPNTSFCFLDIRSPGLGDTAMYLCATSPKTAGELFFGEGSRLTVL.

This clonotype was observed a few times. The CDR3 loop is CASSAGLAGAVGELFF. In nucleotides, the CDR3 is TGCGCCAGCAGTGCCGGACTAGCGGGGGCAGTCGGGGAGCTGTTTTTT. This chain links TRBV10-2 with TRBJ2-2; 13 positions agree with TRBD2. Trimming cost V 4 bases and J 7 bases; bases outside gene matches: 6. The germline gives CDR1 WSHSY, CDR2 SAAADI. The CDR3 is 16 amino acids.

This clonotype was counted many times. This rearrangement joins TRBV12-3 or TRBV12-4 to TRBJ1-2; no definite D call. The CDR3 has 14 residues. V gave up 5 bases and J gave up 2 bases, with 12 bases separating them. CDR3 nucleotides: TGTGCCAGCAGTCCCCGTCTACTAAACTATGGCTACACCTTC. Translating gives CASSPRLLNYGYTF.

This clonotype has a count of ten or more. The chain's CDR3 is CASGPTGDGREQYF. As DNA, the CDR3 is TGTGCCAGCGGCCCGACAGGGGACGGGCGGGAGCAGTACTTC. This chain joins TRBV12-3 or TRBV12-4 and TRBJ2-7, with 8 nucleotides matching TRBD1. This CDR3 is built from 14 residues. With V trimmed by 8 bases and J by 7 bases, 13 bases remained unmatched.

The rearrangement joins TRBV11-2 to TRBJ1-2; perhaps TRBD1 as D (5 bases). V dropped 4 bases and J dropped 7 bases, with 7 bases sitting between them. The germline gives CDR1 SGHAT, CDR2 FQNNGV. This CDR3 comprises 11 residues. CDR3 amino acids: CASSWRGGYTF. The CDR3 region has the DNA TGTGCCAGCAGCTGGAGGGGTGGCTACACCTTC. The full variable domain, in which reference TRBV11-2 and TRBJ1-2 provide the parts outside the CDR3, is EAGVAQSPRYKIIEKRQSVAFWCNPISGHATLYWYQQILGQGPKLLIQFQNNGVVDDSQLPKDRFSAERLKGVDSTLKIQPAKLEDSAVYLCASSWRGGYTFGSGTRLTVV.

This clonotype was counted ten times or more. J is TRBJ1-5 and V is TRBV9; D not certain. In germline, CDR1 is SGDLS, CDR2 YYNGEE. The V and J ends lost 1 base and 1 base respectively, with 9 bases between them. CDR3 length: 15 residues. The CDR3 loop reads CASSVTGSSNQPQHF. The CDR3 DNA sequence: TGTGCCAGCAGCGTAACCGGGAGCAGCAATCAGCCCCAGCATTTT.

This clonotype was picked up a small number of times. This sequence joins TRBV25-1 and TRBJ2-7; no reliable D call. V was trimmed by 6 bases and J by 0 bases, leaving 12 bases between them. The CDR3 extends over 14 amino acids. From germline, CDR1 is MGHDK and CDR2 SYGVNS. As DNA, the CDR3 is TGTGCCAGCAGAGACATTATTAACTCCTACGAGCAGTACTTC. This encodes CASRDIINSYEQYF.

The chain couples TRBV10-1 to TRBJ2-3; D remains unclear. Judging by the DNA end, TRBJ1-5 fits better; the J call may be wrong. The CDR3 loop spans 15 amino acids. The germline V gene encodes CDR1 WNHNN and CDR2 SYGVQD (reference sequence). CDR3 in DNA: TGCGCCAGCAGCGCAAACAAGGGAAGTACAGATACGCAGCATTTT. It translates to CASSANKGSTDTQHF.

This clonotype was counted many times. The V call is TRBV7-9, the J call TRBJ2-5; D possibly uses TRBD1 or TRBD2 (5 bases each). With 4 bases removed from V and 4 bases from J, the gap between germline ends came to 16 bases. This CDR3 contains 15 residues. CDR1 is SEHNR, CDR2 FQNEAQ, per germline (reference sequence). CDR3 loop: CASSSTGPGGETQYF. For the CDR3, the DNA is TGTGCCAGCAGCTCCACGGGGCCGGGCGGAGAGACCCAGTACTTC.

This clonotype was counted between two and nine times. This rearrangement joins TRBV30 to TRBJ1-6; D might be TRBD1 (6 bases). Trimming stripped 2 bases from V and 8 bases from J, with 16 bases between. Germline V gene lookup returns CDR1 GTSNPN and CDR2 SVGIG (reference sequence). The CDR3 is 15 amino acids. CDR3 bases: TGTGCCTGGAGTCGGGATCCAGGGGTTTATTCACCCCTCCACTTT. It codes for CAWSRDPGVYSPLHF.